This TCR beta chain is from a study of blood T cells in healthy people across ages. As to this clonotype: Its antigen is undetermined.

Study-wide results and limits: Age brought a roughly linear fall in TCR beta diversity measured per million T cells.

The length of the CDR3 is 13 residues. Trimming took off 4 bases at V and 8 bases at J, with 14 bases between the two ends. CDR1 SGHAT and CDR2 FQNNGV come from the germline V gene. The use of a sample-barcoded 5' primer and a J-beta primer mix characterized a second PCR of roughly 6 to 11 cycles. From the 5' RACE reads, TCRdb called clonotypes with MiXCR, one entry per CDR3 protein. The sample lists some 1,500,000 distinct CDR3 sequences, roughly two fifths occurring once. Sequenced sample: blood. The chain uses TRBV11-2 and TRBJ1-2; possible D gene TRBD1, 6 bases. The sequence was obtained from a woman under 30 in good health. This chain's CDR3 is CASSSTGSVGYTF. CDR3 coding DNA: TGTGCCAGCAGCTCCACAGGGTCGGTAGGCTACACCTTC.